The 30 T cell receptor beta chains in this list originate from one sample, sequenced in a study of read filtering for tumor transcriptome and immune sequencing. This library used approximately 370 ng RNA and molecular barcoded adaptors spanning alpha/delta and beta/gamma chains. One entry per CDR3 protein results from TCRdb running MiXCR on the reads. The sample gives some 25,000 distinct CDR3 sequences, 20% of which show up once; 15% to 20% is in the top ten. The sequenced material came from a population of CD138-negative cells sorted from bone marrow. These receptors all come from a donor at least 40 years old with multiple myeloma.

In regard to this clonotype: Only one base separates this from a far larger clonotype, so it likely reflects a read error. This sequence joins TRBV6-5 and TRBJ2-1; 9 bases agree with TRBD2. Germline V gene sequence: CDR1 MNHEY, CDR2 SVGAGI. The CDR3 has 14 amino acids. The CDR3 sequence: CASSRSGGGNEQLF. In DNA, the CDR3 is TGTGCCAGCAGCCGTAGCGGGGGCGGGAATGAGCAGCTCTTC.

By sample fraction, this clonotype is medium-sized. The chain employs TRBV18 and TRBJ2-1; the D gene is possibly TRBD1 (8 bases). Germline CDR1 reads KGHSH; CDR2 reads LQKENI. V was pared by 2 bases and J by 7 bases, with 18 bases between. The CDR3 has 16 residues. DNA of the CDR3: TGTGCCAGCTCACCAGTAGACAGGGGAGGGAGAAATGAGCAGTTCTTC. Translating it yields CASSPVDRGGRNEQFF.

This clonotype has at least ten counts. This chain joins TRBV28 and TRBJ2-7; 16 bases agree with TRBD2. The J segment lost 5 bases and the V segment lost 2 bases, leaving 18 bases of the junction unmatched. This CDR3 contains 21 residues. CDR1 is MDHEN, CDR2 SYDVKM, per germline. The CDR3 DNA reads TGTGCCAGCAGTTTAGGATCGGCCCCGGGACTAGCGGGAGGGCAATACCACGAGCAGTACTTC. Its protein product is CASSLGSAPGLAGGQYHEQYF.

This clonotype was detected many times. The rearrangement uses TRBV29-1 and TRBJ2-2; maybe TRBD2 (5 bases). Deletions cut 6 bases from V and 3 bases from J, with 5 bases between. CDR3 length: 11 residues. Per germline, CDR1 SQVTM and CDR2 ANQGSEA. The CDR3 region has the DNA TGCAGCGTGCGGGACACCGGGGAGCTGTTTTTT. It is translated as CSVRDTGELFF.

This clonotype was seen ten or more times. V and J are TRBV12-3 or TRBV12-4 and TRBJ1-1, with 8 positions matching TRBD1. Germline trimming cut 7 bases from V and 8 bases from J; bases unmatched to any gene: 9. This CDR3 contains 13 residues. The CDR3 DNA reads TGTGCCAGCACCCGGACAGGGAGTTTGGAAGCTTTCTTT. It specifies CASTRTGSLEAFF.

This clonotype was counted many times. This chain connects TRBV28 to TRBJ2-7; no reliable D call. This CDR3 contains 12 residues. Germline-derived CDR1 and CDR2 are MDHEN and SYDVKM. With 2 bases removed from V and 6 bases from J, the gap between germline ends came to 8 bases. The CDR3 nucleotides are TGTGCCAGCAGTTTAAGGATCCGCGAGCAGTACTTC. Translation gives CASSLRIREQYF.

About this clonotype itself: This may be a read error, as it is one base from a much larger clone. V is TRBV28 and J is TRBJ1-1; TRBD1 agrees at 8 bases. CDR1 and CDR2 from the germline V gene are MDHEN and SYDVKM. The CDR3 consists of 14 residues. CDR3 protein: CACSPTRTGTKTFF. The CDR3 nucleotides read TGTGCCTGCAGCCCGACTCGGACAGGGACTAAAACTTTCTTT.

With respect to this clonotype: The conserved phenylalanine or tryptophan normally closing the CDR3 is absent here, so this likely arose from a read error. This chain connects TRBV3-1 to TRBJ2-2, with no clear D. The CDR3 covers 13 residues. Trimming took 6 bases from V and 6 from J, leaving 11 bases between them. Per germline, CDR1 LGHDT and CDR2 YNNKEL (reference sequence). CDR3 DNA sequence: TGTGCCAGCAGGGTCGAATACGCCGGGGAGCTGTTTTAT. It is translated as CASRVEYAGELFY.

This chain connects TRBV5-4 to TRBJ2-4, with D possibly matching TRBD1 (5 bases). The CDR3 covers 14 residues. Deletions cut 4 bases from V and 11 bases from J, with 19 bases between. Per germline, CDR1 SGHNT and CDR2 YYREEE (reference sequence). The CDR3 DNA reads TGTGCCAGCAGCGAAGGACAACGAGGCGGCCTTCAGTACTTC. This translates into CASSEGQRGGLQYF.

To note about this clonotype: One base separates it from a far larger clone, so it is likely a read error. This chain uses TRBV3-2 with TRBJ2-1; the D call TRBD1 from the table was never checked on the DNA. TRBV3-2 is marked as a pseudogene. This CDR3 region has 14 residues. The CDR3 protein is CASSPSRLYNEQFF. CDR3 nucleotides: TGTGCCAGCAGCCCTTCCCGGCTTTACAATGAGCAGTTCTTC.

This clonotype was observed at least ten times. This chain connects TRBV4-1 to TRBJ1-4; 8 bases match TRBD1. CDR1 MGHRA and CDR2 YSYEKL come from the germline V gene. The CDR3 runs to 16 residues. V trimming: 1 base; J trimming: 7 bases; junction bases outside the gene matches: 8. The CDR3 spells CASSQGQGPLGEKLFF. The CDR3 coding sequence is TGCGCCAGCAGCCAAGGACAGGGGCCCTTAGGTGAAAAACTGTTTTTT.

This clonotype was recorded many times. The chain uses TRBV11-2 and TRBJ2-1, with TRBD2 matching over 12 bases. The length of the CDR3 is 16 residues. With V trimmed by 3 bases and J by 8 bases, 8 bases remained unmatched. Germline CDR1 SGHAT, CDR2 FQNNGV. This CDR3 is CASSFLSSGRAYEQFF. The CDR3 DNA reads as TGTGCCAGCAGCTTTCTTTCTAGCGGGAGGGCGTATGAGCAGTTCTTC.

This rearrangement joins TRBV10-3 to TRBJ2-7; 11 nucleotides line up with TRBD1. The CDR3 runs 14 residues. Germline CDR1 reads ENHRY; CDR2 reads SYGVKD. J was trimmed by 3 bases and V by 6 bases; bases with no gene match: 4. This chain's CDR3 is CAIRIGTGGYEQYF. DNA of the CDR3: TGTGCCATCAGAATCGGGACAGGGGGCTACGAGCAGTACTTC.

This clonotype was detected many times. CDR3 sequence: CASSLAGGDTQYF. CDR3 bases: TGTGCCAGCAGCTTGGCAGGCGGAGATACGCAGTATTTT. V and J are TRBV7-2 and TRBJ2-3; D uncertain. The V gene lost 3 bases and the J gene lost 5 bases, with 9 bases spanning the gap. Germline V lookup: CDR1 SGHTA, CDR2 FQGNSA. This CDR3 is built from 13 residues.

This clonotype was recorded at least ten times. This rearrangement joins TRBV7-2 to TRBJ2-1; possibly TRBD1 for D (5 bases). CDR3 size: 18 residues. Germline-derived CDR1 and CDR2 are SGHTA and FQGNSA. The V and J ends lost 0 bases and 2 bases respectively, with 17 bases between them. DNA of the CDR3: TGTGCCAGCAGCTTAGCAGGGTTAGGGCAGGGCGCCTACAATGAGCAGTTCTTC. Protein: CASSLAGLGQGAYNEQFF.

This clonotype appeared many times. The chain links TRBV25-1 to TRBJ2-3; D call uncertain. Trimming took 4 bases from V and 2 from J, leaving 4 bases between them. The CDR3 covers 12 residues. CDR1 is MGHDK and CDR2 is SYGVNS in the germline V gene. The CDR3 region has the DNA TGTGCCAGCAGTGCCTACACAGATACGCAGTATTTT. As protein: CASSAYTDTQYF.

The table lists this clonotype with a count of one. The chain joins TRBV10-1 to TRBJ2-1, with D perhaps being TRBD1 or TRBD2 (5 bases each). V lost 3 bases to trimming and J lost 6 bases, with 12 bases between them. Germline-derived CDR1 and CDR2 are WNHNN and SYGVQD (reference sequence). The CDR3 spans 14 residues. The DNA of the CDR3 is TGCGCCAGCAGTGAACAGGTACTAGGCAATGAGCAGTTCTTC. It specifies CASSEQVLGNEQFF.

This clonotype was found a few times. The genes are TRBV30 and TRBJ1-4, with D tentatively TRBD1 (6 bases). This CDR3 is 15 amino acids long. CDR1 and CDR2 from the germline V gene are GTSNPN and SVGIG (reference sequence). With 2 bases removed from V and 7 bases from J, the gap between germline ends came to 17 bases. The CDR3: CAWSTAGPRGEKLFF. In DNA form, the CDR3 reads TGTGCCTGGAGTACCGCAGGGCCCAGGGGTGAAAAACTGTTTTTT.

This clonotype was recorded many times. The chain is built from TRBV29-1 and TRBJ1-4; D gene uncertain. V dropped 5 bases and J dropped 8 bases, with 18 bases sitting between them. The length of the CDR3 is 14 residues. CDR1 and CDR2 (germline): SQVTM, ANQGSEA. CDR3 coding DNA: TGCAGCGTTTCCCCCCACAACCCCGGAGAAAAACTGTTTTTT. This codes for CSVSPHNPGEKLFF.

This clonotype occurred many times. CDR3 nucleotides: TGCGCCAGCAGCTTAGAGGAGGCCCTGAACAATGAGCAGTTCTTC. Its protein is CASSLEEALNNEQFF. The chain couples TRBV5-1 to TRBJ2-1; a weak D match, TRBD2 (5 bases). The ends were cut back, 2 bases at V and 5 bases at J, with 14 bases in the middle. Germline-derived CDR1 and CDR2 are SGHRS and YFSETQ. CDR3 size: 15 residues.

This clonotype was seen many times. V is TRBV2 and J is TRBJ2-6; weak D call: TRBD1 (5 bases). Trimming cost V 2 bases and J 0 bases, with 11 bases left between them. The CDR3 extends over 17 amino acids. The germline CDR1 and CDR2 sequences are SNHLY and FYNNEI. Here the CDR3 reads CASSEFRVSSGANVLTF. The CDR3 DNA reads as TGTGCCAGCAGTGAATTCAGGGTTAGCTCTGGGGCCAACGTCCTGACTTTC.

V and J are TRBV20-1 and TRBJ2-7, with 9 nucleotides matching TRBD2. CDR3 length: 14 residues. V gave up 1 base and J gave up 3 bases; unmatched junction bases: 4. Germline V gene lookup returns CDR1 DFQATT and CDR2 SNEGSKA (reference sequence). The CDR3 nucleotides read TGCAGTGCTAGAGCGGTTAGCGGGGGCTACGAGCAGTACTTC. This encodes CSARAVSGGYEQYF.

In this sample, this clonotype turned up many times. V usage is TRBV19 and J usage is TRBJ1-5, with no clear D. Trimming left V 5 bases short and J 2 bases short, with 4 bases between. Germline-derived CDR1 and CDR2 are LNHDA and SQIVND (reference sequence). The CDR3 is made up of 12 amino acids. CDR3 region: CASSAGNQPQHF. The CDR3 nucleotides are TGTGCCAGTAGTGCTGGCAATCAGCCCCAGCATTTT.

This clonotype came up many times. The chain links TRBV5-1 to TRBJ2-7; D unresolved. V lost 1 base and J lost 5, with 13 bases in between. This CDR3 is built from 14 residues. Germline V gives CDR1 SGHRS, CDR2 YFSETQ. This chain's CDR3 is CASSLTPYSNEQYF. CDR3 DNA sequence: TGCGCCAGCAGCTTGACCCCGTACAGTAACGAGCAGTACTTC. Complete variable domain (other parts from reference TRBV5-1 and TRBJ2-7): KAGVTQTPRYLIKTRGQQVTLSCSPISGHRSVSWYQQTPGQGLQFLFEYFSETQRNKGNFPGRFSGRQFSNSRSEMNVSTLELGDSALYLCASSLTPYSNEQYFGPGTRLTVT.

This clonotype was observed a handful of times. The chain recombines TRBV6-1 with TRBJ1-5; 8 bases are a match to TRBD1. Germline V CDR1 and CDR2: MNHNS, SASEGT. The CDR3 loop spans 17 amino acids. J gave up 0 bases and V 5 bases, and 9 bases lay outside the gene matches. The CDR3 bases are TGTGCCAGCAGTCCCGGGACAGGTCGCTATAGCAATCAGCCCCAGCATTTT. This translates into CASSPGTGRYSNQPQHF.

This clonotype was counted at least ten times. The CDR3, as DNA: TGTGCCTGGAGTGTGAAGGGTGCGAATCAGCCCCAGCATTTT. This translates into CAWSVKGANQPQHF. The chain employs TRBV30 and TRBJ1-5, with D hard to call. The V end lost 0 bases, the J end lost 4 bases, and 10 bases lay between the germline ends. This CDR3 spans 14 amino acids. CDR1 and CDR2 (germline): GTSNPN, SVGIG (reference sequence). Together with reference TRBV30 and TRBJ1-5, the CDR3 gives the full variable domain: SQTIHQWPATLVQPVGSPLSLECTVEGTSNPNLYWYRQAAGRGLQLLFYSVGIGQISSEVPQNLSASRPQDRQFILSSKKLLLSDSGFYLCAWSVKGANQPQHFGDGTRLSIL.

This clonotype has a count of ten or more. The J gene is TRBJ2-3, the V gene TRBV20-1; D possibly uses TRBD1 or TRBD2 (6 bases each). V shed 7 bases and J shed 2 bases, with 16 bases lying between them. The CDR3 has 14 residues. Germline V CDR1 and CDR2: DFQATT, SNEGSKA (reference sequence). For the CDR3, the DNA is TGCAGTGGGGGGGCTTTGGGAATCACAGATACGCAGTATTTT. It codes for CSGGALGITDTQYF.

This clonotype was detected ten times or more. A read error is likely here: a far larger clone is one base away. The chain links TRBV12-3 or TRBV12-4 to TRBJ2-2; possible D gene TRBD1, 6 bases. Between the trimmed V and J ends, which lost 4 bases and 4 bases, there was a span of 13 bases. The CDR3 consists of 15 residues. CDR3 nucleotide sequence: TGTGCCAGCAGTTCCGGGACAACGATCACCGGGGAGCTGTTTTTT. Translation gives CASSSGTTITGELFF.

In this sample, this clonotype turned up many times. The chain recombines TRBV5-1 with TRBJ2-1, with D perhaps assigned TRBD1 or TRBD2 (6 bases each). Trimming cost V 4 bases and J 4 bases, with 15 bases left between them. This CDR3 is built from 15 residues. Per the germline V gene, CDR1 is SGHRS and CDR2 is YFSETQ. CDR3 coding DNA: TGCGCCAGCAGCCCGGTGGGGGGCCCTTACAATGAGCAGTTCTTC. As protein: CASSPVGGPYNEQFF.

This clonotype has ten or more counts. The chain joins TRBV2 to TRBJ2-3, with 11 bases matching TRBD2. Per germline, CDR1 SNHLY and CDR2 FYNNEI. V lost 4 bases and J lost 6; bases outside the gene matches: 6. The CDR3 contains 15 residues. The CDR3 nucleotides read TGTGCCAGCAGTGGGCTAGCGGGAGGAACCGATACGCAGTATTTT. It is translated as CASSGLAGGTDTQYF.